This entry lists 26 T cell receptor beta chains sequenced from one sample in a study of monozygotic twins with inflammatory bowel disease. TCRdb re-called the 5' RACE reads and gives one entry per CDR3 protein, without DNA. This sample's table reports 440,000 or so distinct CDR3 sequences. The sequencing input was blood. All receptors derive from a human donor with ulcerative colitis or Crohn's disease, or a healthy co-twin of an affected twin (not recorded which).

This sequence joins TRBV3-1 and TRBJ1-1. The germline V gene encodes CDR1 LGHDT and CDR2 YNNKEL (reference sequence). The CDR3 sequence is 14 residues long. CDR3 in amino acids: CASSQVRGSTEAFF.

The chain uses TRBV30 and TRBJ1-1. There are 13 residues in the CDR3. Germline V gives CDR1 GTSNPN, CDR2 SVGIG (reference sequence). The CDR3 region is CAWSVLGNTEAFF. Filled out from reference TRBV30 and TRBJ1-1, the complete variable domain reads SQTIHQWPATLVQPVGSPLSLECTVEGTSNPNLYWYRQAAGRGLQLLFYSVGIGQISSEVPQNLSASRPQDRQFILSSKKLLLSDSGFYLCAWSVLGNTEAFFGQGTRLTVV.

The chain employs TRBV7-2 and TRBJ2-6. CDR3 length equals 15 residues. Germline CDR1 and CDR2: SGHTA and FQGNSA. CDR3 region: CASSETNSGANVLTF.

This chain joins TRBV2 and TRBJ1-1. In germline, CDR1 is SNHLY, CDR2 FYNNEI. This CDR3 has 12 amino acids. CDR3 sequence: CASSDGYTEAFF. Based on the CDR3 plus reference TRBV2 and TRBJ1-1, the full variable domain is EPEVTQTPSHQVTQMGQEVILRCVPISNHLYFYWYRQILGQKVEFLVSFYNNEISEKSEIFDDQFSVERPDGSNFTLKIRSTKLEDSAMYFCASSDGYTEAFFGQGTRLTVV.

The J gene is TRBJ1-2, the V gene TRBV14; TCRdb indicates TRBD1, and absent DNA this call remains unverified. There are 15 residues in the CDR3. Germline CDR1 SGHDN, CDR2 FVKESK. CDR3 amino acids: CASSPGTGGDYGYTF.

The chain combines TRBV5-1 with TRBJ1-1; TCRdb designates TRBD1, a call that cannot be tested without DNA. The germline gives CDR1 SGHRS, CDR2 YFSETQ. The CDR3 runs to 14 residues. The CDR3 reads CASSLRTGNTEAFF.

The V call is TRBV15, the J call TRBJ2-3; the D gene TCRdb calls, TRBD1, cannot be checked with no DNA. This CDR3 has 17 amino acids. Germline CDR1 and CDR2: LNHNV and YYDKDF (reference sequence). The CDR3 sequence is CATSRYPPGDSTDTQYF.

V gene TRBV5-1 combines with J gene TRBJ2-3; absent DNA, TCRdb's TRBD2 call cannot be checked. Germline V gene data show CDR1 as SGHRS and CDR2 as YFSETQ. The CDR3 has 15 amino acids. The CDR3 is CASSLNSGRTDTQYF.

The chain has TRBV11-1 and TRBJ1-5; TCRdb gives TRBD1 as the D gene, but with no DNA this cannot be confirmed. This CDR3 region has 20 residues. Per the germline V gene, CDR1 is SGHAT and CDR2 is FQDESV (reference sequence). CDR3: CASSSDRDRGMGRGNQPQHF. Supplemented by reference TRBV11-1 and TRBJ1-5, the full variable domain reads EAEVAQSPRYKITEKSQAVAFWCDPISGHATLYWYRQILGQGPELLVQFQDESVVDDSQLPKDRFSAERLKGVDSTLKIQPAELGDSAMYLCASSSDRDRGMGRGNQPQHFGDGTRLSIL.

This rearrangement joins TRBV28 to TRBJ1-2. Germline-derived CDR1 and CDR2 are MDHEN and SYDVKM. There are 13 residues in the CDR3. This CDR3 reads CASTGGVNYGYTF.

This chain links TRBV6-1 with TRBJ2-5; TCRdb proposes TRBD2, but this gene call is untestable without DNA. The CDR3 is made up of 18 amino acids. Germline-derived CDR1 and CDR2 are MNHNS and SASEGT. The CDR3 here is CASSAGRWTSRDQETQYF.

V is TRBV18 and J is TRBJ2-2. The germline gives CDR1 KGHSH, CDR2 LQKENI. This CDR3 has 14 amino acids. The CDR3 here is CASSPRTNTGELFF.

The chain is built from TRBV29-1 and TRBJ2-1; TCRdb proposes TRBD1, but this gene call is untestable without DNA. CDR1 and CDR2 from the germline V gene are SQVTM and ANQGSEA. CDR3 size: 11 residues. CDR3 residues: CSALGRDRPLF.

The V call is TRBV4-1, the J call TRBJ2-7; the D gene TCRdb calls, TRBD1, cannot be checked with no DNA. This CDR3 is built from 16 residues. Per the germline V gene, CDR1 is MGHRA and CDR2 is YSYEKL. The CDR3: CASSPRGPGDAYEQYF.

The rearrangement links TRBV12-3 or TRBV12-4 to TRBJ1-4; TCRdb's D call of TRBD1 is untestable without DNA. The length of the CDR3 is 14 residues. CDR3 residues: CASSLTGFNEKLFF.

The chain combines TRBV20-1 with TRBJ2-5. The CDR3 is 11 residues long. CDR1 DFQATT and CDR2 SNEGSKA come from the germline V gene (reference sequence). This chain's CDR3 is CTCSKGETQYF.

This sequence joins TRBV5-6 and TRBJ1-4; TCRdb's D call, TRBD1, is unchecked because there is no DNA. This CDR3 is 16 amino acids long. In germline, CDR1 is SGHDT, CDR2 YYEEEE. CDR3: CASSLPPGTTNEKLFF.

V and J are TRBV20-1 and TRBJ2-2; TCRdb's D gene call, TRBD1, goes unchecked for lack of DNA. CDR1 is DFQATT and CDR2 is SNEGSKA in the germline V gene (reference sequence). The CDR3 consists of 13 residues. This chain's CDR3 is CSAPDRNTGELFF.

The chain couples TRBV11-2 to TRBJ1-2. From germline, CDR1 is SGHAT and CDR2 FQNNGV. The CDR3 sequence is 11 residues long. The CDR3 loop is CASSLVRGYTF.

The chain recombines TRBV25-1 with TRBJ2-1; checking the TCRdb D call of TRBD2 is not possible without DNA. Germline V gene lookup returns CDR1 MGHDK and CDR2 SYGVNS. This CDR3 has 13 residues. The CDR3 region is CASLGLAGMEQFF.

The chain employs TRBV5-8 and TRBJ1-6; TCRdb returns TRBD1, unconfirmable since there is no DNA. Per germline, CDR1 SGHTS and CDR2 YDEGEE. There are 12 residues in the CDR3. The CDR3 spells CASSSQGRPLHF.

The chain recombines TRBV5-1 with TRBJ2-1. CDR1 and CDR2 (germline): SGHRS, YFSETQ. The CDR3 is 15 residues long. The CDR3 sequence is CASSLELSSYNEQFF.

The V and J genes are TRBV6-5 and TRBJ2-1; the TCRdb D gene call, TRBD1, has no DNA to confirm it. The CDR3 sequence is 16 residues long. Germline-derived CDR1 and CDR2 are MNHEY and SVGAGI. CDR3 amino acids: CASSYSSGDPYNEQFF.

The V call is TRBV20-1, the J call TRBJ1-1; the TRBD1 assignment by TCRdb is unverifiable without DNA. Germline V gives CDR1 DFQATT, CDR2 SNEGSKA (reference sequence). CDR3 length: 16 amino acids. The CDR3 is CSARRGAIGDNTEAFF.

The V gene is TRBV4-3, the J gene TRBJ1-1; TCRdb outputs TRBD1, but without DNA this stays unchecked. This CDR3 is 15 amino acids long. Germline V gene sequence: CDR1 LGHNA, CDR2 YSLEER. CDR3 residues: CASSQDRQGNTEAFF.

V usage is TRBV12-3 or TRBV12-4 and J usage is TRBJ2-2; TCRdb outputs TRBD2, but without DNA this stays unchecked. The CDR3 length is 14 residues. The chain's CDR3 is CASSWGPNTGELFF.